The 27 T cell receptor beta chains below come from one sample, sequenced in a study of blood T cells in healthy people across ages. A second about 6 to 11 cycle PCR used barcoded and J-beta primers. TCRdb re-derived calls from the 5' RACE reads in MiXCR, one entry per CDR3 protein. The sample has 800,000 to 950,000 distinct CDR3 sequences; almost 30% are singletons. These data are also associated with another study on T cells of mothers and their children.

Sequenced material: blood. These receptors were taken from a woman aged 35 to 49 in good health.

The sample holds a few counts of this clonotype. This sequence joins TRBV5-4 and TRBJ2-5, with D uncertain. The CDR3 runs to 13 residues. The V and J ends lost 2 bases and 2 bases respectively, with 7 bases between them. Germline CDR1 and CDR2: SGHNT and YYREEE (reference sequence). The CDR3 DNA reads as TGTGCCAGCAGCTTCGACCCACAAGAGACCCAGTACTTC. Protein product: CASSFDPQETQYF.

The chain uses TRBV20-1 and TRBJ2-1; the match to TRBD2 covers 9 bases. Germline V gene sequence: CDR1 DFQATT, CDR2 SNEGSKA (reference sequence). CDR3 length: 17 amino acids. V shed 3 bases, J shed 0 bases, and the junction held 9 bases outside the gene matches. The CDR3 coding sequence is TGCAGTGCTAGGGATATTAGCGGGGGAAGCTCCTACAATGAGCAGTTCTTC. It codes for CSARDISGGSSYNEQFF.

The J gene is TRBJ2-7, the V gene TRBV6-6, with TRBD1 identical over 8 bases. CDR1 and CDR2 from the germline V gene are MNHNY and SVGAGI (reference sequence). The junction had 9 bases not matched to a gene; V was cut back by 5 bases and J by 3 bases. The CDR3 spans 15 residues. This CDR3 is CASSPDRGRCYEQYF. The DNA for the CDR3 is TGTGCCAGCAGTCCCGACAGGGGCAGGTGCTACGAGCAGTACTTC.

This chain connects TRBV19 to TRBJ2-1; 8 bases fit TRBD1. The junction had 5 bases not matched to a gene; V was cut back by 7 bases and J by 3 bases. The CDR3 sequence is 14 residues long. CDR1 and CDR2 from the germline V gene are LNHDA and SQIVND (reference sequence). The CDR3 is CASIKGQGYNEQFF. In DNA form, the CDR3 reads TGTGCCAGTATCAAAGGACAGGGCTACAATGAGCAGTTCTTC.

This clonotype was seen a handful of times. J is TRBJ1-5 and V is TRBV7-2; D gene uncertain. Trimming stripped 0 bases from V and 2 bases from J, with 11 bases between. There are 16 residues in the CDR3. Per the germline V gene, CDR1 is SGHTA and CDR2 is FQGNSA. The CDR3 here is CASSLAGSYGNQPQHF. The CDR3, as DNA: TGTGCCAGCAGCTTAGCAGGCTCCTATGGCAATCAGCCCCAGCATTTT.

The gene calls are TRBV28 and TRBJ2-7; D could derive from TRBD1 or TRBD2 (6 bases each). V was shortened by 10 bases and J by 2 bases, with 15 bases between the two germline ends. CDR1 is MDHEN and CDR2 is SYDVKM in the germline V gene. CDR3 length: 13 residues. CDR3 DNA: TGTGCCACCTCGACGGGGGCAACCTACGAGCAGTACTTC. Its protein is CATSTGATYEQYF.

Many counts were recorded for this clonotype. This chain uses TRBV6-5 with TRBJ2-7; D is unresolved. Germline V CDR1 and CDR2: MNHEY, SVGAGI. Trimming removed 8 bases at V and 3 bases at J, with 14 bases between. The CDR3 has 13 residues. This chain's CDR3 is CASGAMVGYEQYF. CDR3 bases: TGTGCCAGCGGAGCCATGGTGGGCTACGAGCAGTACTTC.

This clonotype was recorded a few times. The chain combines TRBV4-2 with TRBJ2-7; 9 positions match TRBD1. The CDR3 length is 16 residues. Germline V lookup: CDR1 LGHNA, CDR2 YNFKEQ. The junction had 7 bases not matched to a gene; V was cut back by 4 bases and J by 0 bases. CDR3 in amino acids: CASSLGQGPPSYEQYF. DNA for the CDR3: TGTGCCAGCAGCCTTGGACAGGGGCCCCCCTCCTACGAGCAGTACTTC.

This clonotype was observed a few times. CDR3 loop: CASSFKATNEKLFF. The CDR3 DNA reads as TGTGCCAGCAGTTTTAAAGCAACTAATGAAAAACTGTTTTTT. The rearrangement links TRBV28 to TRBJ1-4; no reliable D call. Germline CDR1 reads MDHEN; CDR2 reads SYDVKM. V lost 3 bases and J lost 0, with 5 bases in between. The CDR3 is made up of 14 amino acids.

There are a few counts of this clonotype. The chain is built from TRBV7-2 and TRBJ1-1; D might be TRBD1 (6 bases). Germline CDR1 and CDR2: SGHTA and FQGNSA. The V end was cut by 6 bases, the J end by 5 bases, with 13 bases between. The CDR3 length is 13 residues. The CDR3 loop is CASSSLGGTEAFF. For the CDR3, the DNA is TGTGCCAGCAGTTCCTTAGGGGGTACTGAAGCTTTCTTT.

This clonotype was counted a single time. This is likely a read error, given that the CDR3 carries no conserved phenylalanine or tryptophan at its end. The chain employs TRBV29-1 and TRBJ2-7; D call uncertain. Deletions cut 1 base from V and 0 bases from J, with 13 bases between. The CDR3 extends over 15 amino acids. Germline lookup yields CDR1 SQVTM and CDR2 ANQGSEA. In nucleotides, the CDR3 is TGCAGCGTTGAAGCCCTAAATGGCCTCTCCTACGAGCAGTACATC. As protein: CSVEALNGLSYEQYI.

CDR3 region: CASSLRGGMPDTQYF. Here the CDR3 DNA reads TGTGCCAGCAGCTTACGCGGGGGGATGCCAGATACGCAGTATTTT. The chain is built from TRBV7-2 and TRBJ2-3; 8 bases are a match to TRBD2. The V segment lost 2 bases and the J segment 4 bases; nucleotides outside the gene matches: 5. Germline CDR1 SGHTA, CDR2 FQGNSA. The CDR3 has 15 residues.

The gene calls are TRBV7-2 and TRBJ2-1; 7 bases are shared with TRBD1. The CDR3 runs 16 residues. After removal of 5 bases from V and 7 bases from J, the junction contained 14 bases not matched to a gene. The germline V gene has CDR1 SGHTA and CDR2 FQGNSA. The CDR3 here is CASSPEVRTGANEQFF. CDR3 nucleotides: TGTGCCAGCAGCCCGGAGGTCAGGACAGGCGCAAATGAGCAGTTCTTC.

This clonotype was seen many times. The J gene is TRBJ2-3, the V gene TRBV6-5; TRBD1 matches 7 bases. CDR3 length: 15 residues. CDR1 is MNHEY, CDR2 SVGAGI, per germline. V dropped 2 bases and J dropped 0; count of bases not matched to a gene: 2. For the CDR3, the DNA is TGTGCCAGCAGTTACAGGGGGCTCAGCACAGATACGCAGTATTTT. This sequence encodes CASSYRGLSTDTQYF.

In this sample, this clonotype turned up many times. The rearrangement links TRBV12-3 or TRBV12-4 to TRBJ2-7, with D hard to call. The CDR3 has 13 residues. V was shortened by 1 base and J by 6 bases, with 10 bases between the two germline ends. The CDR3 nucleotides are TGTGCCAGCAGTTTAGAGGGCCTGTCCGAGCAGTACTTC. This translates into CASSLEGLSEQYF.

This clonotype was seen many times. This rearrangement joins TRBV4-1 to TRBJ2-1, with 8 nucleotides matching TRBD2. This CDR3 has 15 residues. The junction had 10 bases not matched to a gene; V was cut back by 4 bases and J by 8 bases. Germline V gene data show CDR1 as MGHRA and CDR2 as YSYEKL. Here the CDR3 reads CASSPGGWEVDEQFF. The CDR3 nucleotides read TGCGCCAGCAGCCCGGGGGGGTGGGAGGTTGATGAGCAGTTCTTC.

This clonotype was recorded many times. This chain uses TRBV18 with TRBJ2-3, with D uncertain. The V end lost 6 bases, the J end lost 0 bases, and 10 bases lay between the germline ends. CDR1 and CDR2 (germline): KGHSH, LQKENI. The CDR3 totals 14 residues. The CDR3 nucleotides read TGTGCCAGCTCCCTACGAAGAAGCACAGATACGCAGTATTTT. Translating it yields CASSLRRSTDTQYF.

This clonotype appeared a few times. The rearrangement uses TRBV7-9 and TRBJ2-1, with 9 bases aligning to TRBD2. CDR1 is SEHNR and CDR2 is FQNEAQ in the germline V gene (reference sequence). The CDR3 is made up of 20 amino acids. Trimming took 2 bases from V and 0 from J; bases not matched to a gene: 14. The CDR3 is CASSLIPWGSGGLSYNEQFF. The CDR3 coding sequence is TGTGCCAGCAGCTTAATTCCGTGGGGTAGCGGGGGCCTCTCCTACAATGAGCAGTTCTTC.

This clonotype has only a few counts. This chain links TRBV18 with TRBJ2-1, with 8 nucleotides matching TRBD2. The J segment lost 0 bases and the V segment lost 4 bases, leaving 5 bases of the junction unmatched. Germline-derived CDR1 and CDR2 are KGHSH and LQKENI. The CDR3 spans 16 residues. CDR3 in DNA: TGTGCCAGCTCACGGAGCGGGGGTCCCTCCTACAATGAGCAGTTCTTC. Amino acids: CASSRSGGPSYNEQFF. Drawing the rest from reference TRBV18 and TRBJ2-1, the complete variable domain is NAGVMQNPRHLVRRRGQEARLRCSPMKGHSHVYWYRQLPEEGLKFMVYLQKENIIDESGMPKERFSAEFPKEGPSILRIQQVVRGDSAAYFCASSRSGGPSYNEQFFGPGTRLTVL.

This clonotype was picked up a small number of times. This chain uses TRBV15 with TRBJ2-7, with D perhaps assigned TRBD1 or TRBD2 (5 bases each). The V gene lost 4 bases and the J gene lost 5 bases, with 15 bases spanning the gap. Germline CDR1 is LNHNV and CDR2 is YYDKDF (reference sequence). There are 14 residues in the CDR3. This chain's CDR3 is CATSTPGLGDEQYF. The CDR3, as DNA: TGTGCCACCAGCACTCCGGGTCTGGGGGACGAGCAGTACTTC.

The rearrangement joins TRBV20-1 to TRBJ1-6; 8 nucleotides align to TRBD1. CDR3 length: 13 residues. The trim removed 4 bases at V and 10 bases at J, leaving 6 bases unmatched. Germline V gives CDR1 DFQATT, CDR2 SNEGSKA (reference sequence). The CDR3 coding sequence is TGCAGTGCTACCGGACAGGGACCCTCACCCCTCCACTTT. This translates into CSATGQGPSPLHF.

This clonotype was recorded at least ten times. This chain links TRBV7-2 with TRBJ2-5; tentatively, D is TRBD2 (5 bases). The germline V gene has CDR1 SGHTA and CDR2 FQGNSA. V was clipped by 3 bases and J by 4 bases, with 9 bases between them. The CDR3 extends over 13 amino acids. The CDR3 sequence is CASSFWRVETQYF. In DNA, the CDR3 is TGTGCCAGCAGCTTTTGGCGGGTAGAGACCCAGTACTTC.

About this clonotype: This may arise from a read error, as a much more abundant clone is one base away. CDR3 sequence: CASSQQEVDAYEQFF. The CDR3 region has the DNA TGCGCCAGCAGCCAGCAAGAGGTGGACGCCTACGAGCAGTTCTTC. The chain employs TRBV4-1 and TRBJ2-1; no clear D gene. Germline loops: CDR1 MGHRA, CDR2 YSYEKL. This CDR3 contains 15 residues. V was cut by 3 bases and J by 10 bases, with 19 bases left in between.

J is TRBJ2-5 and V is TRBV4-3; tentatively, D is TRBD2 (6 bases). The J call may be wrong; the DNA end is better matched by TRBJ2-7. The CDR3 runs 15 residues. CDR1 and CDR2 (germline): LGHNA, YSLEER. CDR3 protein: CASSQGSVAGHEQYF. The CDR3 DNA reads TGCGCCAGCAGCCAAGGGAGCGTGGCGGGACACGAGCAGTACTTC.

The rearrangement joins TRBV21-1 to TRBJ2-3; the D call TRBD1 from the table was never checked on the DNA. TRBV21-1 is flagged as a pseudogene. CDR3 size: 15 residues. The CDR3 region has the DNA TGTGCCAGCAGCAAAACCGGGACAGGGGAGCCCGAGGGGTATTTT. Translation: CASSKTGTGEPEGYF.

This clonotype was counted many times. The V call is TRBV4-3, the J call TRBJ2-7; possibly TRBD2 for D (7 bases). Germline V lookup: CDR1 LGHNA, CDR2 YSLEER. V was shortened by 0 bases and J by 4 bases, with 13 bases between the two germline ends. This CDR3 is 15 amino acids long. The CDR3 here is CASSQDTGGGYEQYF. CDR3 coding DNA: TGCGCCAGCAGCCAAGATACGGGGGGCGGGTACGAGCAGTACTTC.

This clonotype appeared a single time. The V gene is TRBV13, the J gene TRBJ2-7; D could derive from TRBD1 or TRBD2 (5 bases each). V lost 5 bases to trimming and J lost 3 bases, with 11 bases between them. CDR3 length equals 13 residues. The germline CDR1 and CDR2 sequences are PRHDT and FYEKMQ (reference sequence). CDR3 nucleotides: TGTGCCAGCAGCACCCGGGGCCACTACGAGCAGTACTTC. Translation gives CASSTRGHYEQYF.